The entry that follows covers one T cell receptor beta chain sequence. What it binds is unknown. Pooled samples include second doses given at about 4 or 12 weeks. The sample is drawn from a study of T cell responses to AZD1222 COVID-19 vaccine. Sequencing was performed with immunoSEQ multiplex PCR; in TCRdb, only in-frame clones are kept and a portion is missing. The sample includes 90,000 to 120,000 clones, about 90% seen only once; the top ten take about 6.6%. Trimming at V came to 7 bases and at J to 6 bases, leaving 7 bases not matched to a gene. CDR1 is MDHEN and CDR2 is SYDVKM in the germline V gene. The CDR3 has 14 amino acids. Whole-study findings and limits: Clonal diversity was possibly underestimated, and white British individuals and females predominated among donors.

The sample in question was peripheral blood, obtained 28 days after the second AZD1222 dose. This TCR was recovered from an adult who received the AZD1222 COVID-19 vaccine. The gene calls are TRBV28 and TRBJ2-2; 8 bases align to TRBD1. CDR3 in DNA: TGTGCCAGCACCGGCAGGGGGCCCTCCGGGGAGCTGTTTTTT. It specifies CASTGRGPSGELFF.